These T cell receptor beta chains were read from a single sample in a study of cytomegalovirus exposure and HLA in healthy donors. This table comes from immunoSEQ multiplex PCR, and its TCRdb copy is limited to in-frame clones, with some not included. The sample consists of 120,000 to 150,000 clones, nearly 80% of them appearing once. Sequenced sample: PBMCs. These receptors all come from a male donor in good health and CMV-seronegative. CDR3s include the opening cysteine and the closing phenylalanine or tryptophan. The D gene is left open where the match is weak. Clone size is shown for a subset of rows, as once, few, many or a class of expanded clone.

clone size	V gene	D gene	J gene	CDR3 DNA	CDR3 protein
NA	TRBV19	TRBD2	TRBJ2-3	TGTGCCAGTAGTAGGACTAGCCGAAGCACAGATACGCAGTATTTT	CASSRTSRSTDTQYF
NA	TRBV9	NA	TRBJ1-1	TGTGCCAGCAGCGTAGGAGTGTCTCATCTGAACACTGAAGCTTTCTTT	CASSVGVSHLNTEAFF
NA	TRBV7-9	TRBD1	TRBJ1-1	TGTTCCAGCAGCCCGGCGGACAGGGGGGTCATGAACACTGAAGCTTTCTTT	CSSSPADRGVMNTEAFF
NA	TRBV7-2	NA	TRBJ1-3	TGTGCCAGCAGCTCCCTACAGGGTTCGGGAAACACCATATATTTT	CASSSLQGSGNTIYF
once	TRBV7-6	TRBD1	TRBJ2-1	TGTGCCAGCAGCAGGGGGACAGGATACAATGAGCAGTTCTTC	CASSRGTGYNEQFF
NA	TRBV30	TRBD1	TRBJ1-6	TGTGCCTGGAGCCTACAGGGGGGCAATTCACCCCTCCACTTT	CAWSLQGGNSPLHF
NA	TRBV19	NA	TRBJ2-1	TGTGCCAGTATCGGGCCCAGGGGGAGGTACAATGAGCAGTTCTTC	CASIGPRGRYNEQFF
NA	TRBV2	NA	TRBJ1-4	TGTGCCAGCATAAGGGGGATGGGTGAAAAACTGTTTTTT	CASIRGMGEKLFF
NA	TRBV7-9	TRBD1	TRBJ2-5	TGTGCCAGCAGTCACCGACAGGGCCAAGAGACCCAGTACTTC	CASSHRQGQETQYF
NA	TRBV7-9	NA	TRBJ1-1	TGTGCCAGCAGCCTTTCGAACACTGAAGCTTTCTTT	CASSLSNTEAFF
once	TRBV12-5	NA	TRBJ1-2	TGTGCTAGTGGTCCGGACAGTTTACTATATGGCTACACCTTC	CASGPDSLLYGYTF
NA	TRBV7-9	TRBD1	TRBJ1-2	TGTTCCAGCACAGGGGGAGACTATGGCTACACCTTC	CSSTGGDYGYTF
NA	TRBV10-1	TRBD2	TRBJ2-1	TGCGCCAGCAGTGAAATCCCACTAGCGGGGTCGAGCTCCTACAATGAGCAGTTCTTC	CASSEIPLAGSSSYNEQFF
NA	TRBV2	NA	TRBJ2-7	TGTGCCAGCAGTGTACTCTACGAGCAGTACTTC	CASSVLYEQYF
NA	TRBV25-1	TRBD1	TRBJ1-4	TGTGCCAGCAGTGATGCGAGGGGGCTGAGTGAAAAACTGTTTTTT	CASSDARGLSEKLFF
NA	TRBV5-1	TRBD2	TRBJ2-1	TGCGCCAGCAGCCCTCAGCGGGGATCCTACAATGAGCAGTTCTTC	CASSPQRGSYNEQFF
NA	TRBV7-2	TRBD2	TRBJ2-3	TGTGCCAGCAGCTTAGGGGTCCTAGCGGGAGAGAGTGTAGCAGATACGCAGTATTTT	CASSLGVLAGESVADTQYF
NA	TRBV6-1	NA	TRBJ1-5	TGTGCCAGCAGCCTTGGACAGTCTAGCAATCAGCCCCAGCATTTT	CASSLGQSSNQPQHF
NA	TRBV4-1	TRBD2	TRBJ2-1	TGCGCCAGCAGCCAAGATCCCCTAGCGGGAGGCTCCGTTCGTCCCAATGAGCAGTTCTTC	CASSQDPLAGGSVRPNEQFF
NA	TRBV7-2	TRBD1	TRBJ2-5	TGTGCCAGCAGCAAGGGACAGGGAGGCCAAGAGACCCAGTACTTC	CASSKGQGGQETQYF
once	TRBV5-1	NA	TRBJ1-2	TGCGCCAGCAGCTTAAGTGTGGGACAAACTAACTATGGCTACACCTTC	CASSLSVGQTNYGYTF
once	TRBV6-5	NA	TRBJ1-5	TGTGCCAGCAGTTACTCGAGAGTCCGAGATCAGCCCCAGCATTTT	CASSYSRVRDQPQHF
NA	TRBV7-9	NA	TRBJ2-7	TGTGCCAGCAGCCTCAGTGGGGGGGCCGGGAATCTCGAGCAGTACTTC	CASSLSGGAGNLEQYF
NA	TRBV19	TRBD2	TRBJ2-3	TGTGCCAGTAGTATGGGCGGGGGGCGTACAGATACGCAGTATTTT	CASSMGGGRTDTQYF
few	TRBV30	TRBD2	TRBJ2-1	TGTGCCTGGACTAGCGGGGCCTACAATGAGCAGTTCTTC	CAWTSGAYNEQFF
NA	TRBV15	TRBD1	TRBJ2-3	TGTGCCACCTCCCGGGACAGGGGGCCTGGTGTCGGAGATACGCAGTATTTT	CATSRDRGPGVGDTQYF
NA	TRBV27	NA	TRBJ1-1	TGTGCCAGCAGTAGGGGCCCGGGGAACACTGAAGCTTTCTTT	CASSRGPGNTEAFF
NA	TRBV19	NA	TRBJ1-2	TGTGCCAGTAGTATAGAAGGGGAAAACTATGGCTACACCTTC	CASSIEGENYGYTF
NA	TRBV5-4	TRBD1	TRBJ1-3	TGTGCCAGCAGCCCGGGACAGGGGGAGGGAAACACCATATATTTT	CASSPGQGEGNTIYF
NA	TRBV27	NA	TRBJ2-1	TGTGCCAGCAGTTCACGAGGGAGACCTGACAATGAGCAGTTCTTC	CASSSRGRPDNEQFF
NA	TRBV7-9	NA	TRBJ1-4	TGTTCCAGCAGCTTAAGTCAGGGAGGCGGAAAACTGTTTTTT	CSSSLSQGGGKLFF
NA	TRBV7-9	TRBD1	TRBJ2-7	TGTTCCAGCAGCTTTAGTTTGACAGGGGAAGGGACCTACGAGCAGTACTTC	CSSSFSLTGEGTYEQYF
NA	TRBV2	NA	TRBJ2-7	TGTGCCAGCAGTGAATCCGTCTTGCCGGACGACAGGCCCTACGAGCAGTACTTC	CASSESVLPDDRPYEQYF
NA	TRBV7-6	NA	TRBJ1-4	TGTGCCAGCAGCTTAGCTAGGGGGATTGCAACTAATGAAAAACTGTTTTTT	CASSLARGIATNEKLFF
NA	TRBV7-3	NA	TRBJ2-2	TGTGCCAGCAGCTTTCAACGTGGAGGGGGCTACACCGGGGAGCTGTTTTTT	CASSFQRGGGYTGELFF
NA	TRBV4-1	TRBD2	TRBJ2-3	TGCGCCAGCAGCCTACAACCCGGTAGCGGGGGGGGGACAGATACGCAGTATTTT	CASSLQPGSGGGTDTQYF
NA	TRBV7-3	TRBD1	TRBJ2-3	TGTGCCAGCAGCTCGAATACAGGGGCAGATACGCAGTATTTT	CASSSNTGADTQYF
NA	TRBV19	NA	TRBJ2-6	TGTGCCAGTAGTATGGCCAGCTCTGGGGCCAACGTCCTGACTTTC	CASSMASSGANVLTF
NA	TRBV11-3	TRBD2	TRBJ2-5	TGTGCCAGCAGCTTAACCCATAGCGGGGGGGCCCGAGAGACCCAGTACTTC	CASSLTHSGGARETQYF
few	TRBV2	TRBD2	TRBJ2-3	TGTGCCAGCAGTGAAAACGGGGGGGATACGCAGTATTTT	CASSENGGDTQYF
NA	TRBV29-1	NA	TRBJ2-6	TGCAGCGTTGAAGATCTAGCCATGGGAGACACCATCTCTGGGGCCAACGTCCTGACTTTC	CSVEDLAMGDTISGANVLTF
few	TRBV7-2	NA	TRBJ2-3	TGTGCCAGCAGCTTCCGGGGTTCCGGCACAGATACGCAGTATTTT	CASSFRGSGTDTQYF
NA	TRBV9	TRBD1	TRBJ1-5	TGTGCCAGCGGCCGGACAGGGTCACAGCCCCAGCATTTT	CASGRTGSQPQHF
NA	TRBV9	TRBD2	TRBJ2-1	TGTGCCAGCAGCGTGGTGACTAGCGGGCCTCTCAATGAGCAGTTCTTC	CASSVVTSGPLNEQFF
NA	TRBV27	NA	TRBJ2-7	TGTGCCAGCAGGGGGACTTCCAGCTCCTACGAGCAGTACTTC	CASRGTSSSYEQYF
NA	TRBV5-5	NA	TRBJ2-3	TGTGCCAGCAGCTTGGGCCCAGCGCGCACAGATACGCAGTATTTT	CASSLGPARTDTQYF